The next 10 T cell receptor beta chains were all read from a single sample in a study of cytomegalovirus exposure and HLA in healthy donors. In the PCR, 60 Vbeta and 13 Jbeta primers were used. The protocol was immunoSEQ multiplex PCR, while the TCRdb copy is restricted to in-frame clones and leaves out a portion. The table lists 140,000 to 150,000 clones, approximately 78% of them singletons. Sequences were obtained from PBMCs. Receptors originate from a man aged 40-49 years in good health and CMV-seropositive.

The chain recombines TRBV6-5 with TRBJ1-2; D not certain. Trimming cost V 2 bases and J 0 bases, with 7 bases left between them. CDR1 MNHEY and CDR2 SVGAGI come from the germline V gene. The CDR3 totals 14 residues. DNA of the CDR3: TGTGCCAGCAGTTACGACTCCCCTAACTATGGCTACACCTTC. Translation: CASSYDSPNYGYTF.

V is TRBV6-5 and J is TRBJ2-7; the D is unclear. Trimming shortened V by 4 bases and J by 3 bases, and 7 bases separated the two germline ends. There are 12 residues in the CDR3. Germline V gene data show CDR1 as MNHEY and CDR2 as SVGAGI. The CDR3 DNA is TGTGCCAGCAGTTCTCTCAGCTACGAGCAGTACTTC. Its translation is CASSSLSYEQYF.

This clone was recorded a few times. The chain combines TRBV6-5 with TRBJ1-1, with unresolved D. This CDR3 contains 15 residues. Germline V gives CDR1 MNHEY, CDR2 SVGAGI. V was cut by 6 bases and J by 3 bases, with 17 bases left in between. CDR3 coding DNA: TGTGCCAGCAGACTCGGGCCGGGGTCCCACACTGAAGCTTTCTTT. Its translation: CASRLGPGSHTEAFF.

CDR3 protein: CASSFGTVESNYGYTF. CDR3 nucleotides: TGCGCCAGCAGCTTCGGGACAGTGGAATCTAACTATGGCTACACCTTC. V is TRBV5-1 and J is TRBJ1-2; 7 nucleotides agree with TRBD1. Losses at the gene ends were 2 bases for V and 0 bases for J; bases not matched to a gene: 7. The CDR3 consists of 16 residues. Germline lookup yields CDR1 SGHRS and CDR2 YFSETQ.

This clone was counted once. V and J are TRBV5-5 and TRBJ1-1; 7 bases line up with TRBD1. Germline values: CDR1 SGHKS, CDR2 YYEKEE (reference sequence). This CDR3 has 16 residues. The V segment lost 4 bases and the J segment 2 bases; nucleotides outside the gene matches: 11. The CDR3: CASSPRGDIYNTEAFF. The CDR3 DNA is TGTGCCAGCAGCCCCAGGGGGGACATTTACAACACTGAAGCTTTCTTT.

The chain links TRBV27 to TRBJ2-3; the match to TRBD1 covers 7 bases. CDR1 MNHEY and CDR2 SMNVEV come from the germline V gene (reference sequence). This CDR3 contains 16 residues. The V gene end was trimmed by 1 base and the J gene end by 3 bases; junction bases not matched to a gene: 7. The CDR3 reads CASSLYRGKGTDTQYF. CDR3 DNA: TGTGCCAGCAGTTTATACAGGGGAAAGGGGACAGATACGCAGTATTTT.

The chain joins TRBV7-7 to TRBJ2-5, with TRBD2 as a possible D gene (6 bases). Germline CDR1 reads SSHAT; CDR2 reads FNYEAQ (reference sequence). V shed 1 base and J shed 0 bases, with 18 bases lying between them. The CDR3 covers 18 residues. In DNA, the CDR3 is TGTGCCAGCAGCTTAGGTAGATTGGAAGCGGGCTACCAAGAGACCCAGTACTTC. Its translation: CASSLGRLEAGYQETQYF.

The chain has TRBV19 and TRBJ2-1; the D gene is possibly TRBD1 (5 bases). Germline CDR1 is LNHDA and CDR2 is SQIVND (reference sequence). The CDR3 is 16 residues long. V shed 1 base and J shed 4 bases, with 14 bases lying between them. The CDR3, as DNA: TGTGCCAGTAGTATAGGATGGGGCAGTACTTACAATGAGCAGTTCTTC. It encodes CASSIGWGSTYNEQFF.

In this sample, this clone turned up a few times. The chain carries TRBV14 and TRBJ1-2, with 10 positions matching TRBD1. The CDR3 loop spans 15 amino acids. V lost 4 bases, J lost 3 bases, and 5 bases stayed unmatched. Germline V gene sequence: CDR1 SGHDN, CDR2 FVKESK. CDR3 DNA: TGTGCCAGCAGCCCCAGACAGGGGGCTTACTATGGCTACACCTTC. Encoded protein: CASSPRQGAYYGYTF.

The J gene is TRBJ2-7, the V gene TRBV6-5; maybe TRBD2 (6 bases). The CDR3 spans 15 residues. In germline, CDR1 is MNHEY, CDR2 SVGAGI. Trimming left V 4 bases short and J 0 bases short, with 13 bases between. The CDR3 nucleotides are TGTGCCAGCAGTTTACTAGCCCTCGACTCCTACGAGCAGTACTTC. Its protein product is CASSLLALDSYEQYF.